Sequencing of this T cell receptor beta chain was carried out in a study of blood T cell repertoires in COVID-19. For the study at large: From the United States, Italy and Spain came samples of acute and convalescent COVID-19. From T cells, B-cell-depleted T cells, or PBMCs came the material, which was cDNA or gDNA.

Trimming shortened V by 6 bases and J by 3 bases, and 6 bases separated the two germline ends. CDR3 size: 11 residues. The germline gives CDR1 GTSNPN, CDR2 SVGIG (reference sequence). TCRdb keeps only in-frame clones here, not all; method: immunoSEQ multiplex PCR. The repertoire holds roughly 63,000 clones, with 80% to 90% as singletons. The chain links TRBV30 to TRBJ2-1; the D gene is possibly TRBD2 (5 bases). This clonotype was obtained from a man aged 55 to 69 with acute or convalescent COVID-19. The sequencing input was peripheral blood. CDR3 coding DNA: TGTGCCTGTACTAGCTACAATGAGCAGTTCTTC. It is translated as CACTSYNEQFF.